The 22 T cell receptor beta chains reported below all come from one sample, sequenced in a study of cytomegalovirus exposure and HLA in healthy donors. With 60 Vbeta and 13 Jbeta primers, the PCR was carried out. Assay: immunoSEQ multiplex PCR; the TCRdb copy retains only in-frame clones and omits some. The table shows 140,000 or so clones, with 80% occurring only once. The sample was PBMCs. These receptors were taken from a female donor in good health and CMV-seronegative.

The rearrangement joins TRBV27 to TRBJ1-4, with D perhaps TRBD1 (6 bases). Per germline, CDR1 MNHEY and CDR2 SMNVEV (reference sequence). V lost 5 bases and J lost 8, with 18 bases in between. CDR3 size: 15 residues. CDR3 region: CASSDTGFVREKLFF. The DNA for the CDR3 is TGTGCCAGCAGTGATACAGGGTTTGTACGGGAAAAACTGTTTTTT. Looking up the rest from reference TRBV27 and TRBJ1-4 gives the full variable domain: EAQVTQNPRYLITVTGKKLTVTCSQNMNHEYMSWYRQDPGLGLRQIYYSMNVEVTDKGDVPEGYKVSRKEKRNFPLILESPSPNQTSLYFCASSDTGFVREKLFFGSGTQLSVL.

This clone has more than one count but fewer than ten. This chain joins TRBV4-1 and TRBJ2-1; 16 bases map to TRBD2. This CDR3 has 19 amino acids. Germline V lookup: CDR1 MGHRA, CDR2 YSYEKL. Trimming at V came to 3 bases and at J to 1 base, leaving 6 bases not matched to a gene. The CDR3 sequence: CASSQGLAGGVRSYNEQFF. The CDR3 DNA reads TGCGCCAGCAGCCAGGGACTAGCGGGAGGGGTCCGATCCTACAATGAGCAGTTCTTC.

The CDR3: CASSGTDRANYGYTF. The CDR3 nucleotides read TGTGCCAGCAGCGGCACGGACAGAGCTAACTATGGCTACACCTTC. The chain has TRBV9 and TRBJ1-2, with D maybe TRBD1 (6 bases). V was cut by 3 bases and J by 0 bases, with 12 bases left in between. Germline CDR1 SGDLS, CDR2 YYNGEE. This CDR3 spans 15 amino acids. The variable domain in full, completed from reference TRBV9 and TRBJ1-2, reads DSGVTQTPKHLITATGQRVTLRCSPRSGDLSVYWYQQSLDQGLQFLIQYYNGEERAKGNILERFSAQQFPDLHSELNLSSLELGDSALYFCASSGTDRANYGYTFGSGTRLTVV.

The CDR3 region is CASSLSGGEAFREQYF. CDR3 nucleotides: TGCGCCAGCAGCTTGTCAGGGGGAGAAGCCTTTCGAGAGCAGTACTTC. This chain links TRBV5-1 with TRBJ2-7, with TRBD1 identical over 7 bases. Germline V gene data show CDR1 as SGHRS and CDR2 as YFSETQ. V lost 1 base to trimming and J lost 7 bases; unmatched junction nucleotides: 14. CDR3 length equals 16 residues.

The chain carries TRBV5-4 and TRBJ2-7, with 7 bases lining up with TRBD2. CDR1 is SGHNT, CDR2 YYREEE, per germline (reference sequence). The CDR3 has 14 amino acids. V lost 3 bases, J lost 6 bases, and 9 bases stayed unmatched. The CDR3 DNA is TGTGCCAGCAGCTACGGGGCGGGAGCCAGCGAGCAGTACTTC. Its protein is CASSYGAGASEQYF.

The chain recombines TRBV19 with TRBJ1-4, with 9 bases identical to TRBD1. The CDR3 has 16 residues. Unmatched junction bases numbered 3, after V lost 4 bases and J lost 0 bases. Germline V gene lookup returns CDR1 LNHDA and CDR2 SQIVND (reference sequence). Here the CDR3 reads CASSRGTGTTNEKLFF. CDR3 bases: TGTGCCAGTAGTAGAGGGACAGGGACAACTAATGAAAAACTGTTTTTT.

The chain is built from TRBV6-5 and TRBJ1-1, with D perhaps matching TRBD1 (6 bases). Germline V gene lookup returns CDR1 MNHEY and CDR2 SVGAGI. The CDR3 contains 13 residues. Trimming left V 7 bases short and J 3 bases short, with 12 bases between. CDR3: CASTEGGYTEAFF. The CDR3 DNA reads TGTGCCAGCACTGAGGGGGGGTACACTGAAGCTTTCTTT.

The chain couples TRBV13 to TRBJ2-5; 9 nucleotides agree with TRBD1. The J call may be mistaken, given a closer DNA end match to TRBJ2-7. This CDR3 spans 14 amino acids. Looked up from germline, CDR1 is PRHDT and CDR2 is FYEKMQ (reference sequence). Written as DNA, the CDR3 is TGTGCCAGCAGCGGCCCGGGACAGGGTCACGAGCAGTACTTC. This encodes CASSGPGQGHEQYF.

V is TRBV27 and J is TRBJ1-4; 8 bases match TRBD1. The CDR3 extends over 15 amino acids. V was clipped by 5 bases and J by 4 bases; unmatched bases: 6. Germline lookup yields CDR1 MNHEY and CDR2 SMNVEV (reference sequence). CDR3 in amino acids: CASSLGQGRNEKLFF. The CDR3 DNA reads TGTGCCAGCAGTCTCGGACAGGGCCGTAATGAAAAACTGTTTTTT.

This clone was recorded once. The chain links TRBV7-9 to TRBJ2-3; TRBD2 agrees at 10 bases. The CDR3 has 15 residues. Germline V gene data show CDR1 as SEHNR and CDR2 as FQNEAQ (reference sequence). Trimming removed 1 base from V and 10 bases from J; junction bases left unmatched: 8. The CDR3 protein is CASSLVGTSAKAQYF. The CDR3 DNA follows: TGTGCCAGCAGCTTAGTAGGGACTAGCGCAAAGGCGCAGTATTTT.

The chain employs TRBV13 and TRBJ1-1; 7 positions agree with TRBD1. V shed 3 bases, J shed 4 bases, and the junction held 8 bases outside the gene matches. This CDR3 has 15 residues. The V gene's germline CDR1 is PRHDT and CDR2 FYEKMQ (reference sequence). In DNA form, the CDR3 reads TGTGCCAGCAGCTTCTTTAGGGGGCTGAGCACTGAAGCTTTCTTT. Amino acid sequence: CASSFFRGLSTEAFF.

This chain connects TRBV6-1 to TRBJ1-5, with D hard to call. Trimming took off 2 bases at V and 0 bases at J, with 11 bases between the two ends. CDR1 is MNHNS, CDR2 SASEGT, per germline. This CDR3 has 16 amino acids. Written as DNA, the CDR3 is TGTGCCAGCAGTGAACCCTCAGGCTATAGCAATCAGCCCCAGCATTTT. Translated: CASSEPSGYSNQPQHF.

J is TRBJ2-3 and V is TRBV6-6; TRBD1 aligns across 9 bases. The CDR3 is 16 amino acids. CDR1 MNHNY and CDR2 SVGAGI come from the germline V gene (reference sequence). Germline trimming cut 2 bases from V and 5 bases from J; bases unmatched to any gene: 8. The CDR3 nucleotides are TGTGCCAGCAGTTACCCCACAGGGGGCTCAGGAGATACGCAGTATTTT. This codes for CASSYPTGGSGDTQYF.

The chain joins TRBV10-3 to TRBJ2-7; perhaps TRBD2 as D (6 bases). The CDR3 totals 17 residues. The germline CDR1 and CDR2 sequences are ENHRY and SYGVKD. V dropped 0 bases and J dropped 0 bases, with 15 bases sitting between them. The CDR3 sequence is CAISESLGSGFSYEQYF. CDR3 nucleotides: TGTGCCATCAGTGAGTCCTTGGGGAGCGGGTTCTCCTACGAGCAGTACTTC.

The chain recombines TRBV28 with TRBJ2-2, with D perhaps matching TRBD1 (6 bases). In germline, CDR1 is MDHEN, CDR2 SYDVKM. V was shortened by 7 bases and J by 3 bases, with 15 bases between the two germline ends. The CDR3 length is 15 residues. CDR3 DNA sequence: TGTGCCAGCACATCTTGGACAGAGTACACCGGGGAGCTGTTTTTT. The encoded protein is CASTSWTEYTGELFF.

This clone was seen only a few times. The chain links TRBV6-1 to TRBJ2-7, with D possibly matching TRBD1 (5 bases). Germline lookup yields CDR1 MNHNS and CDR2 SASEGT. The CDR3 extends over 13 amino acids. V shed 7 bases and J shed 2 bases, with 12 bases lying between them. The CDR3 DNA sequence: TGTGCCAGCACTAGGACAAGTGCCTACGAGCAGTACTTC. Translation: CASTRTSAYEQYF.

The V and J genes are TRBV7-2 and TRBJ2-1, with D unclear. The CDR3 is 12 residues long. In germline, CDR1 is SGHTA, CDR2 FQGNSA. The V gene lost 1 base and the J gene lost 14 bases, with 12 bases spanning the gap. CDR3 residues: CASSLDVEVKFF. The CDR3 coding sequence is TGTGCCAGCAGCTTAGATGTTGAGGTCAAGTTCTTC.

J is TRBJ2-5 and V is TRBV29-1; tentatively, D is TRBD1 (5 bases). The length of the CDR3 is 12 residues. Germline CDR1 SQVTM, CDR2 ANQGSEA. Trimming pared 3 bases from V and 3 bases from J, leaving 8 bases between. CDR3 nucleotides: TGCAGCGTTGACCCCAGGGAAGAGACCCAGTACTTC. The encoded protein is CSVDPREETQYF.

This rearrangement joins TRBV6-1 to TRBJ2-3; 9 bases map to TRBD2. This CDR3 is built from 18 residues. Losses at the gene ends were 4 bases for V and 2 bases for J; bases not matched to a gene: 13. Per germline, CDR1 MNHNS and CDR2 SASEGT. CDR3: CASSGRVSGRSFTDTQYF. DNA for the CDR3: TGTGCCAGCAGTGGAAGGGTTAGCGGGAGAAGCTTCACAGATACGCAGTATTTT.

The chain couples TRBV9 to TRBJ1-1; 8 bases are shared with TRBD1. V shed 0 bases and J 3 bases; nucleotides not matched to a gene: 1. CDR1 and CDR2 (germline): SGDLS, YYNGEE. There are 14 residues in the CDR3. CDR3 residues: CASSVVQGDTEAFF. Written as DNA, the CDR3 is TGTGCCAGCAGCGTAGTACAGGGGGACACTGAAGCTTTCTTT. The full variable domain, completed using reference TRBV9 and TRBJ1-1, is DSGVTQTPKHLITATGQRVTLRCSPRSGDLSVYWYQQSLDQGLQFLIQYYNGEERAKGNILERFSAQQFPDLHSELNLSSLELGDSALYFCASSVVQGDTEAFFGQGTRLTVV.

The DNA of the CDR3 is TGTGCCAGTAGTGCCGGACAAACGGAGACCCAGTACTTC. Protein product: CASSAGQTETQYF. The V gene is TRBV19, the J gene TRBJ2-5, with D possibly being TRBD1 (5 bases). The CDR3 covers 13 residues. CDR1 is LNHDA and CDR2 is SQIVND in the germline V gene (reference sequence). V was clipped by 5 bases and J by 5 bases, with 12 bases between them.

This clone appeared once. At one boundary the junction diverges from the germline segment, which might be a read error. The chain employs TRBV14 and TRBJ2-7; D possibly corresponds to TRBD1 (6 bases). The CDR3 is made up of 14 amino acids. CDR1 and CDR2 from the germline V gene are SGHDN and FVKESK. The CDR3: CANSQRRQAYEQYF. The CDR3 DNA follows: TGTGCCAACAGCCAGCGTAGACAGGCTTACGAGCAGTACTTC.